This T cell receptor beta chain derives from a study of T cells after yellow fever vaccination. Overall study results and limits: Abundant clonotypes from the bulk population could get into FACS-sorted repertoires as contaminants. Reappearance after the booster was seen for most primary-vaccination clones, at 96% CD4 and 88% CD8.

TCRdb reprocessed the 5' RACE reads via MiXCR and lists one record per CDR3 protein. Of about 510,000 distinct CDR3 sequences listed, just over 20% are singletons. CDR1 is SNHLY and CDR2 is FYNNEI in the germline V gene. The CDR3 sequence is 18 residues long. Deletions cut 5 bases from V and 1 base from J, with 23 bases between. Remarks on this clonotype: Its target is unknown.

This chain joins TRBV2 and TRBJ2-5; D possibly matches TRBD1 or TRBD2 (5 bases each). The sequence came from a man aged 18 to 29 who received the YFV17D yellow fever vaccine. The material sequenced was PBMCs, taken less than 25 days after the first yellow fever vaccination. The CDR3 reads CASSLFPGRQRRQETQYF. CDR3 DNA sequence: TGTGCCAGCAGTTTGTTCCCGGGACGCCAAAGACGCCAAGAGACCCAGTACTTC.